The rows below give T cell receptor beta chains drawn from one sample of a study of identical twins. TCRdb reanalysed the 5' RACE reads using MiXCR and keeps one entry per CDR3 protein. The repertoire holds 1.5 million or so distinct CDR3 sequences, with about 32% as singletons. Sequencing used cord blood. The receptors were gathered from a newborn girl in good health. Both conserved end residues are part of each CDR3. A D gene is named only where the DNA matches it firmly. Size tells how often a clone was seen (once, few, many) or the class of an expanded clone, and some rows leave it out.

few	TRBV7-9	TRBJ2-1	TRBD2	TGTGCCAGCAGCTTAGGAGGCCGGAGGTTTCTAGCGGGGAACAATGAGCAGTTCTTC	CASSLGGRRFLAGNNEQFF
NA	TRBV7-9	TRBJ2-3	TRBD1	TGTGCCAGCAGGGAACCGGGACAGAGTTCACCCACAGATACGCAGTATTTT	CASREPGQSSPTDTQYF
NA	TRBV24-1	TRBJ2-7	NA	TGTGCCACCAGTGATTTTACGGGGGGCTTATCCTACGAGCAGTACTTC	CATSDFTGGLSYEQYF
NA	TRBV5-6	TRBJ2-1	TRBD2	TGTGCCAGCAGCTTGTCGGCGCGGGAGGTACTTGATGAGCAGTTCTTC	CASSLSAREVLDEQFF
NA	TRBV12-3/TRBV12-4	TRBJ2-3	TRBD2	TGTGCCAGCAGTTTAGCGCTAAGATCGGGGGGGGTTAAAGATACGCAGTATTTT	CASSLALRSGGVKDTQYF
NA	TRBV6-5	TRBJ1-2	TRBD1	TGTGCCAGCAGTCCGGGACAGATGTATGGCTACACCTTC	CASSPGQMYGYTF
NA	TRBV20-1	TRBJ2-5	NA	TGCAGTGCTAGAGGACGGGATAAGTGGGGGGAGACCCAGTACTTC	CSARGRDKWGETQYF
NA	TRBV21-1	TRBJ2-4	NA	TGTGCCAGCAGCAAAGGGAAGGGAGGGGGCATTCAGTACTTC	CASSKGKGGGIQYF
NA	TRBV20-1	TRBJ2-3	NA	TGCAGTGCTAGAGACTCAGCCCGATCTAGCACAGATACGCAGTATTTT	CSARDSARSSTDTQYF
NA	TRBV9	TRBJ1-1	NA	TGTGCCAGCAGCGTAGAGGCAGGGATGGAAGCTTTCTTT	CASSVEAGMEAFF
NA	TRBV10-3	TRBJ1-4	NA	TGTGCCATCAGTGGGAACAGCTTTGAAAAACTGTTTTTT	CAISGNSFEKLFF
few	TRBV20-1	TRBJ1-4	NA	TGCAGTGCTATCCCGGATAGACTGACTTCTAATGAAAAACTGTTTTTT	CSAIPDRLTSNEKLFF
few	TRBV10-3	TRBJ1-2	NA	TGTGCCATCAGTGAAACGTGGGGACCCTATGGCTACACCTTC	CAISETWGPYGYTF
NA	TRBV2	TRBJ1-5	TRBD1	TGTGCCAGCAATCCGACAGGGAGCCAGCCCCAGCATTTT	CASNPTGSQPQHF
few	TRBV28	TRBJ2-3	NA	TGTGCCAGCAGTTCCAAGGACTGGTTTAGCACAGATACGCAGTATTTT	CASSSKDWFSTDTQYF
few	TRBV4-1	TRBJ2-7	NA	TGCGCCAGCAGCCAAGGTCCAGGGCTATTCTACGAGCAGTACTTC	CASSQGPGLFYEQYF
many	TRBV29-1	TRBJ2-3	NA	TGCGAGGCAGATACGCAGTATTTT	CEADTQYF
NA	TRBV30	TRBJ1-2	NA	TGTGCCTGGAGTGTAATGGCTGGCTACACCTTC	CAWSVMAGYTF
NA	TRBV6-1	TRBJ2-3	TRBD1	TGTGCCAGCAGGGACAGGGGGCGGAGCACAGATACGCAGTATTTT	CASRDRGRSTDTQYF
NA	TRBV20-1	TRBJ2-1	NA	TGCAGTGCTAGCTCGGGACTTTTGAACAATGAGCAGTTCTTC	CSASSGLLNNEQFF
few	TRBV12-3/TRBV12-4	TRBJ2-1	TRBD1	TGTGCCAGCAGTTTAGGGACAGGTGGACACCATGAGCAGTTCTTC	CASSLGTGGHHEQFF
NA	TRBV6-6	TRBJ1-1	NA	TGTGCCAGCAGTTACTCACGCAGCCTGAACACTGAAGCTTTCTTT	CASSYSRSLNTEAFF
few	TRBV6-1	TRBJ2-1	TRBD2	TGTGCCAGCAGGGTACTAGCGAGGGATGAGCAGTTCTTC	CASRVLARDEQFF
NA	TRBV5-1	TRBJ1-5	NA	TGCGCCAGCAGCTTTAGTCCGACAAATGGCAATCAGCCCCAGCATTTT	CASSFSPTNGNQPQHF
NA	TRBV20-1	TRBJ2-3	NA	TGCAGTGCTAGAGCGCCCTCGAGGAGTGTGGCGTTAGATACGCAGTATTTT	CSARAPSRSVALDTQYF
NA	TRBV6-5	TRBJ2-7	TRBD1	TGTGCCAGGAGACAGGGCGGTCAGGACAATGAGCAGTACTTC	CARRQGGQDNEQYF
few	TRBV29-1	TRBJ1-1	NA	TGCAGCGTTGAGACGAAATCCAGGGAAATCGGAGCTTTCTTT	CSVETKSREIGAFF
few	TRBV7-2	TRBJ2-3	TRBD2	TGTGCCAGCAGCTTAAAGGCTAGCGGGGGATATACGCAGTATTTT	CASSLKASGGYTQYF
few	TRBV27	TRBJ2-1	NA	TGTGCCAGCAGTCTCCCATCCGACAGACCCCTCTACAATGAGCAGTTCTTC	CASSLPSDRPLYNEQFF
many	TRBV5-1	TRBJ1-2	NA	TGTGCCAGCAGCCGCCGGGACAACTATGGCTACACCTTC	CASSRRDNYGYTF